The 5 T cell receptor beta chains below all came from one sample that was sequenced in a study of shared clonotypes between healthy human individuals. The table came from immunoSEQ multiplex PCR; TCRdb's copy has only in-frame clones and leaves some out. Among 2,500,000 or so clones listed, more than 85% were seen once. The sample consisted of naive CD4+ T cells from PBMCs. Indicated subset: CD45RA+ positively selected. Receptors were obtained from a man younger than 35 in good health. Some clones in this sample may be carry-over from other donors' samples.

The chain uses TRBV7-3 and TRBJ2-3; either TRBD1 or TRBD2 may supply D (5 bases each). Germline assignment: CDR1 SGHTA and CDR2 FQGTGA. This CDR3 is 14 amino acids long. The V end was cut by 3 bases, the J end by 8 bases, with 15 bases between. CDR3 sequence: CASSLGTPRGTQYF. The CDR3 DNA reads as TGTGCCAGCAGCTTGGGGACCCCCCGGGGTACGCAGTATTTT.

This chain uses TRBV19 with TRBJ2-7; either TRBD1 or TRBD2 may supply D (7 bases each). V was pared by 5 bases and J by 0 bases, with 14 bases between. The CDR3 loop spans 15 amino acids. The V gene's germline CDR1 is LNHDA and CDR2 SQIVND (reference sequence). Here the CDR3 DNA reads TGTGCCAGTAGTCTCGGGGGGACAGTCTCCTACGAGCAGTACTTC. This codes for CASSLGGTVSYEQYF.

The J gene is TRBJ2-5, the V gene TRBV7-2; unclear D gene. Germline V gene data show CDR1 as SGHTA and CDR2 as FQGNSA. The CDR3 sequence is 14 residues long. V shed 5 bases and J shed 1 base, with 11 bases lying between them. Here the CDR3 DNA reads TGTGCCAGCAGCGCAGCTCGAGTCCAAGAGACCCAGTACTTC. Residues: CASSAARVQETQYF.

The rearrangement uses TRBV6-6 and TRBJ2-7; 7 bases are shared with TRBD2. The CDR3 length is 14 residues. Germline CDR1 MNHNY, CDR2 SVGAGI (reference sequence). V lost 4 bases and J lost 0; bases outside the gene matches: 3. In DNA, the CDR3 is TGTGCCAGCAGTTTCAGCGGGAACTCCTACGAGCAGTACTTC. Residues: CASSFSGNSYEQYF.

The chain recombines TRBV2 with TRBJ2-3; the match to TRBD2 covers 11 bases. The CDR3 spans 18 residues. Germline CDR1 is SNHLY and CDR2 is FYNNEI. The V segment lost 8 bases and the J segment 0 bases; nucleotides outside the gene matches: 13. This CDR3 is CASAEGLAVYLSTDTQYF. In DNA form, the CDR3 reads TGTGCCAGCGCTGAGGGACTAGCGGTCTACCTTAGCACAGATACGCAGTATTTT.